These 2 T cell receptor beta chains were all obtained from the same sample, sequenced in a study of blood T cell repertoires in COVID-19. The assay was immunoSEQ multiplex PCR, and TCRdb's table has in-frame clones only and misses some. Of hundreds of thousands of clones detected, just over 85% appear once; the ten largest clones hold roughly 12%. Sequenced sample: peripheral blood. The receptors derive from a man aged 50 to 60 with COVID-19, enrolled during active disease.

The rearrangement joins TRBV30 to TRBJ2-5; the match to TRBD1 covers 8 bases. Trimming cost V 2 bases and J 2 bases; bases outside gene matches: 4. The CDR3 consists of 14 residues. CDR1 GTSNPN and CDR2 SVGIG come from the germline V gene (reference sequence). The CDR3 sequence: CAWSSTGGQETQYF. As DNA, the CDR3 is TGTGCCTGGAGTTCCACAGGGGGGCAAGAGACCCAGTACTTC.

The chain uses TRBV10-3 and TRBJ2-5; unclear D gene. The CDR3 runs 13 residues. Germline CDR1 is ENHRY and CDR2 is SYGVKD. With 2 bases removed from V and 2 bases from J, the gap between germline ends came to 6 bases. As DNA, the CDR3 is TGTGCCATCAGTGAGGGCCCACAAGAGACCCAGTACTTC. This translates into CAISEGPQETQYF.